Sequencing of this TCR beta chain was carried out in a study of blood T cell repertoires in COVID-19. Sequencing used immunoSEQ multiplex PCR; TCRdb keeps in-frame clones, though not all of them. The profile shows a few hundred thousand clones, 85% to 90% of them singletons. The CDR3 is made up of 13 amino acids. V lost 9 bases to trimming and J lost 0 bases, with 11 bases between them. Germline V CDR1 and CDR2: MNHEY, SMNVEV (reference sequence). There are a few counts of this clone. The TCR comes from a woman in her twenties or thirties with COVID-19, enrolled during active disease. Sequencing was performed on peripheral blood. J is TRBJ1-2 and V is TRBV27; D gene unclear. The CDR3 bases are TGTGCCAGTTCCGCCCGGGCTAACTATGGCTACACCTTC. It translates to CASSARANYGYTF.